The 28 T cell receptor beta chains below were found in one sample sequenced in a study of T-cell memory formation after mild COVID-19. TCRdb recomputed calls from the 5' RACE reads with MiXCR, one row per CDR3 protein. The data contain under 550,000 distinct CDR3 sequences, approximately 19% of them singletons. Specimen: PBMCs or a T cell subset sorted from them (not recorded which). These receptor sequences come from a man between 18 and 29 years old who had mild COVID-19 (a few samples of this study predate the infection). Cell type and time point are not known.

The genes are TRBV19 and TRBJ2-7; D is ambiguous. V dropped 5 bases and J dropped 6 bases, with 14 bases sitting between them. The germline V gene encodes CDR1 LNHDA and CDR2 SQIVND (reference sequence). This CDR3 is built from 13 residues. DNA of the CDR3: TGTGCCAGTAGTCCCGATTCCTGGACCGAGCAGTACTTC. Translation gives CASSPDSWTEQYF.

The rearrangement links TRBV3-2 to TRBJ2-3. TRBV3-2 is a documented pseudogene. The CDR3 extends over 16 amino acids. CDR3 protein: CASSQDWSSGTDTQYF. The CDR3 DNA reads TGTGCCAGCAGCCAAGATTGGAGTTCAGGCACAGATACGCAGTATTTT.

This chain joins TRBV4-1 and TRBJ2-7; D remains unclear. Trimming removed 1 base from V and 7 bases from J, with 17 bases in between. The length of the CDR3 is 15 residues. Germline V gene data show CDR1 as MGHRA and CDR2 as YSYEKL. In DNA, the CDR3 is TGCGCCAGCAGCCAAGGGGCAGGTCCGCTCCTAGAGCAGTACTTC. Translating it yields CASSQGAGPLLEQYF.

The rearrangement joins TRBV18 to TRBJ2-1; D remains ambiguous. The CDR3 loop spans 13 amino acids. CDR1 KGHSH and CDR2 LQKENI come from the germline V gene. V was shortened by 0 bases and J by 8 bases, with 8 bases between the two germline ends. The CDR3 reads CASSPPGQDEQFF. The CDR3 DNA sequence: TGTGCCAGCTCACCACCAGGGCAGGATGAGCAGTTCTTC.

This chain uses TRBV28 with TRBJ1-1; 10 bases are shared with TRBD1. Germline CDR1 reads MDHEN; CDR2 reads SYDVKM. This CDR3 has 15 amino acids. With V trimmed by 4 bases and J by 7 bases, 9 bases remained unmatched. The CDR3 region has the DNA TGTGCCAGCAGTTCCCCGGGGACAGGGGCTATTGAAGCTTTCTTT. This gives the protein CASSSPGTGAIEAFF.

This chain joins TRBV29-1 and TRBJ1-1, with TRBD1 as a possible D gene (5 bases). The length of the CDR3 is 13 residues. V dropped 3 bases and J dropped 3 bases, with 11 bases sitting between them. The germline V gene encodes CDR1 SQVTM and CDR2 ANQGSEA. Written as DNA, the CDR3 is TGCAGCGTTGACAGGGAATGGGACACTGAAGCTTTCTTT. This translates into CSVDREWDTEAFF.

The rearrangement links TRBV12-5 to TRBJ2-1; 9 bases are a match to TRBD2. This CDR3 spans 15 amino acids. J gave up 5 bases and V 6 bases, and 8 bases lay outside the gene matches. Germline values: CDR1 LGHNT, CDR2 FRNRAP. CDR3 residues: CASGSGLADHNEQFF. The CDR3 nucleotides are TGTGCTAGTGGGTCGGGACTAGCTGACCACAATGAGCAGTTCTTC.

This clonotype has at least ten counts. This sequence joins TRBV4-3 and TRBJ2-6; perhaps TRBD1 as D (5 bases). Germline V lookup: CDR1 LGHNA, CDR2 YSLEER. The length of the CDR3 is 15 residues. V gave up 4 bases and J gave up 1 base, with 8 bases separating them. CDR3 sequence (DNA): TGCGCCAGCAGCCGTCAGGGTTCTGGGGCCAACGTCCTGACTTTC. This encodes CASSRQGSGANVLTF.

The genes are TRBV7-6 and TRBJ1-2; possibly TRBD1 for D (6 bases). V lost 5 bases and J lost 0, with 16 bases in between. The CDR3 loop spans 16 amino acids. Germline CDR1 reads SGHVS; CDR2 reads FNYEAQ. CDR3 region: CASSPFPQGSNYGYTF. CDR3 nucleotide sequence: TGTGCCAGCAGCCCGTTCCCACAGGGTTCTAACTATGGCTACACCTTC.

V and J are TRBV4-3 and TRBJ1-1; weak D call: TRBD1 (5 bases). The V gene lost 0 bases and the J gene lost 6 bases, with 14 bases spanning the gap. This CDR3 is 15 amino acids long. Germline CDR1 LGHNA, CDR2 YSLEER. CDR3 loop: CASSQDQGSPAEAFF. CDR3 DNA: TGCGCCAGCAGCCAAGATCAGGGCTCACCAGCTGAAGCTTTCTTT.

The rearrangement joins TRBV7-2 to TRBJ1-2, with 8 bases identical to TRBD1. V lost 5 bases, J lost 8 bases, and 10 bases stayed unmatched. The CDR3 has 14 amino acids. Looked up from germline, CDR1 is SGHTA and CDR2 is FQGNSA. The CDR3 loop reads CASSPRQGRWGYTF. CDR3 DNA sequence: TGTGCCAGCAGCCCAAGACAGGGGCGATGGGGCTACACCTTC. Full variable domain (outside the CDR3, taken from reference TRBV7-2 and TRBJ1-2): GAGVSQSPSNKVTEKGKDVELRCDPISGHTALYWYRQSLGQGLEFLIYFQGNSAPDKSGLPSDRFSAERTGGSVSTLTIQRTQQEDSAVYLCASSPRQGRWGYTFGSGTRLTVV.

This clonotype has ten or more counts. The rearrangement uses TRBV9 and TRBJ2-7, with unresolved D. Germline CDR1 SGDLS, CDR2 YYNGEE. This CDR3 region has 14 residues. Trimming took 0 bases from V and 3 from J, leaving 10 bases between them. This CDR3 is CASSVAGRDYEQYF. DNA for the CDR3: TGTGCCAGCAGCGTAGCCGGTCGAGACTACGAGCAGTACTTC.

Only a few counts were recorded for this clonotype. The chain employs TRBV7-9 and TRBJ1-6, with D possibly TRBD1 on 6 matching bases. Trimming removed 5 bases from V and 6 bases from J, with 14 bases in between. CDR3 size: 15 residues. Germline loops: CDR1 SEHNR, CDR2 FQNEAQ (reference sequence). The DNA of the CDR3 is TGTGCCAGCAGCCTCCCGGGGGCGATTAATTCACCCCTCCACTTT. Translating it yields CASSLPGAINSPLHF.

Only a few counts were recorded for this clonotype. The V gene is TRBV9, the J gene TRBJ2-1; 10 nucleotides agree with TRBD1. The J segment lost 5 bases and the V segment lost 2 bases, leaving 7 bases of the junction unmatched. Germline loops: CDR1 SGDLS, CDR2 YYNGEE. This CDR3 contains 16 residues. In DNA, the CDR3 is TGTGCCAGCAGCGTCCAGACAGGGGGCCCAGACAATGAGCAGTTCTTC. It is translated as CASSVQTGGPDNEQFF.

This clonotype was counted a few times. The chain links TRBV28 to TRBJ1-4; D may be TRBD1 (6 bases). There are 14 residues in the CDR3. Germline CDR1 is MDHEN and CDR2 is SYDVKM. The ends were cut back, 3 bases at V and 8 bases at J, with 13 bases in the middle. CDR3 sequence reads: CASSFPGTGEKLFF. CDR3 in DNA: TGTGCCAGCAGTTTCCCGGGAACAGGGGAAAAACTGTTTTTT.

The chain recombines TRBV7-9 with TRBJ1-6; D may be TRBD1 (6 bases). CDR3 length: 15 residues. Germline CDR1 SEHNR, CDR2 FQNEAQ (reference sequence). Trimming took off 4 bases at V and 1 base at J, with 8 bases between the two ends. The CDR3 DNA reads TGTGCCAGCAGCTCACAGGGATCCTATAATTCACCCCTCCACTTT. As protein: CASSSQGSYNSPLHF.

About this clonotype itself: A much larger clone lies a single base off, so this may be a read error. The chain uses TRBV7-2 and TRBJ2-7, with 9 bases fitting TRBD1. This CDR3 spans 15 amino acids. Germline-derived CDR1 and CDR2 are SGHTA and FQGNSA. CDR3 nucleotides: TGTGCCAGAAGCTTAACCGGGACAGGGCGATACGAGCAGTACGTC. Translation gives CARSLTGTGRYEQYV.

This clonotype was seen repeatedly, ten times or more. V usage is TRBV6-6 and J usage is TRBJ1-6, with 8 bases identical to TRBD1. Germline assignment: CDR1 MNHNY and CDR2 SVGAGI (reference sequence). V shed 6 bases and J 7 bases; nucleotides not matched to a gene: 8. This CDR3 is built from 15 residues. In nucleotides, the CDR3 is TGTGCCAGCAGCCTGGGACAGGTTCTCAATTCACCCCTCCACTTT. Its protein is CASSLGQVLNSPLHF.

The chain combines TRBV6-5 with TRBJ2-7; a possible D gene is TRBD1 (5 bases). V lost 0 bases to trimming and J lost 1 base, with 10 bases between them. The CDR3 is 15 residues long. Germline assignment: CDR1 MNHEY and CDR2 SVGAGI. The CDR3 region is CASSYSGVGSYEQYF. The CDR3 bases are TGTGCCAGCAGTTACTCAGGGGTAGGGTCCTACGAGCAGTACTTC.

In this sample, this clonotype turned up many times. The rearrangement uses TRBV5-1 and TRBJ1-1; a weak D match, TRBD1 (5 bases). The CDR3 extends over 14 amino acids. Germline CDR1 and CDR2: SGHRS and YFSETQ. V lost 0 bases to trimming and J lost 3 bases, with 9 bases between them. CDR3 amino acids: CASSLEGKDTEAFF. The CDR3 DNA is TGCGCCAGCAGCTTGGAGGGGAAGGACACTGAAGCTTTCTTT.

This clonotype was recorded a few times. V gene TRBV4-1 combines with J gene TRBJ2-5; possible D gene TRBD2, 5 bases. CDR3 size: 15 residues. Germline lookup yields CDR1 MGHRA and CDR2 YSYEKL. The ends were cut back, 4 bases at V and 1 base at J, with 13 bases in the middle. The CDR3 nucleotides are TGCGCCAGCAGCCCCAGGACTCTCTTCCAAGAGACCCAGTACTTC. Translating it yields CASSPRTLFQETQYF.

This sequence joins TRBV20-1 and TRBJ2-6; D gene uncertain. CDR3 length: 15 residues. V lost 6 bases and J lost 0, with 12 bases in between. Germline lookup yields CDR1 DFQATT and CDR2 SNEGSKA (reference sequence). The CDR3 DNA follows: TGCAGTGCCGGACCGCAGGCCTCTGGGGCCAACGTCCTGACTTTC. Its protein product is CSAGPQASGANVLTF.

The CDR3 is CASSSSRGTREINEQFF. DNA of the CDR3: TGTGCCAGCAGTTCCTCCCGCGGGACTAGAGAGATCAATGAGCAGTTCTTC. The V call is TRBV6-2 or TRBV6-3, the J call TRBJ2-1, with 8 bases matching TRBD2. The germline gives CDR1 MNHEY, CDR2 SVGEGT. Losses at the gene ends were 4 bases for V and 6 bases for J; bases not matched to a gene: 14. This CDR3 is built from 17 residues.

In its sample, this clonotype was seen many times. The J gene is TRBJ2-1, the V gene TRBV5-1; 9 bases align to TRBD1. Germline loops: CDR1 SGHRS, CDR2 YFSETQ. The J segment lost 7 bases and the V segment lost 7 bases, leaving 6 bases of the junction unmatched. The CDR3 loop spans 13 amino acids. CDR3 loop: CASGRDRENEQFF. The CDR3 coding sequence is TGCGCCAGCGGCCGGGACAGGGAGAATGAGCAGTTCTTC.

This clonotype was counted between two and nine times. The chain uses TRBV11-1 and TRBJ2-5, with TRBD1 identical over 8 bases. Germline V gene sequence: CDR1 SGHAT, CDR2 FQDESV (reference sequence). This CDR3 is built from 13 residues. After removal of 3 bases from V and 4 bases from J, the junction contained 1 base not matched to a gene. CDR3 sequence: CASSFRGRETQYF. The CDR3 nucleotides read TGTGCCAGCAGCTTCAGGGGGCGAGAGACCCAGTACTTC.

This clonotype turned up a few times. The rearrangement joins TRBV28 to TRBJ1-6; D gene unclear. V was trimmed by 8 bases and J by 7 bases, leaving 15 bases between them. Germline CDR1 reads MDHEN; CDR2 reads SYDVKM. This CDR3 contains 14 residues. The CDR3 region has the DNA TGTGCCAGCCTTCCCGGTATAGCCAATTCACCCCTCCACTTT. Translating it yields CASLPGIANSPLHF. The entire variable domain, with the rest obtained from reference TRBV28 and TRBJ1-6, is as follows: DVKVTQSSRYLVKRTGEKVFLECVQDMDHENMFWYRQDPGLGLRLIYFSYDVKMKEKGDIPEGYSVSREKKERFSLILESASTNQTSMYLCASLPGIANSPLHFGNGTRLTVT.

The genes are TRBV7-2 and TRBJ1-1; unclear D gene. This CDR3 region has 13 residues. V lost 1 base, J lost 7 bases, and 10 bases lay in between. Per the germline V gene, CDR1 is SGHTA and CDR2 is FQGNSA. CDR3 in amino acids: CASSLERVGEAFF. The DNA of the CDR3 is TGTGCCAGCAGCTTAGAGAGGGTCGGTGAAGCTTTCTTT.

This chain joins TRBV4-3 and TRBJ1-1; D ambiguous. The CDR3 extends over 13 amino acids. Germline CDR1 is LGHNA and CDR2 is YSLEER. V gave up 4 bases and J gave up 1 base, with 7 bases separating them. Here the CDR3 reads CASSRSKNTEAFF. The CDR3 DNA reads as TGCGCCAGCAGCCGGTCGAAGAACACTGAAGCTTTCTTT.